The 13 T cell receptor beta chains presented below share a single source sample, sequenced in a study of a mutant IDH1 vaccine in newly diagnosed glioma. Time point reported: week 11, during vaccination. Every vaccination contained 300 ug of the mutant IDH1 20-mer peptide and was paired with topical imiquimod. The table came from immunoSEQ multiplex PCR; TCRdb's copy has only in-frame clones and leaves some out. The sample shows around 100,000 clones, 85% to 90% of them seen only once. Their antigen targets remain unknown. The sample in question was PBMCs, obtained from a glioma patient whose treatment included an IDH1 peptide vaccine. The receptors derive from a woman in her 50s with glioma.

The genes are TRBV30 and TRBJ2-1, with no clear D. In germline, CDR1 is GTSNPN, CDR2 SVGIG (reference sequence). V was clipped by 0 bases and J by 9 bases, with 6 bases between them. CDR3 size: 11 residues. The CDR3 coding sequence is TGTGCCTGGAGTGTAGCAATTGAGCAGTTCTTC. It translates to CAWSVAIEQFF.

The chain has TRBV10-3 and TRBJ2-2; the match to TRBD2 covers 11 bases. This CDR3 has 16 residues. Germline V lookup: CDR1 ENHRY, CDR2 SYGVKD. With V trimmed by 4 bases and J by 2 bases, 3 bases remained unmatched. CDR3: CAISVSGRGNTGELFF. CDR3 DNA sequence: TGTGCCATCAGTGTTAGCGGGAGGGGTAACACCGGGGAGCTGTTTTTT.

The rearrangement links TRBV28 to TRBJ1-2, with D unresolved. Trimming left V 4 bases short and J 0 bases short, with 12 bases between. The CDR3 totals 15 residues. The germline V gene has CDR1 MDHEN and CDR2 SYDVKM. The CDR3 nucleotides read TGTGCCAGCAGTTACCCCCCTACTGCTAACTATGGCTACACCTTC. It yields the protein CASSYPPTANYGYTF.

This chain joins TRBV27 and TRBJ1-2, with a weak D call TRBD1 (6 bases). Germline V gene lookup returns CDR1 MNHEY and CDR2 SMNVEV (reference sequence). V dropped 5 bases and J dropped 7 bases, with 23 bases sitting between them. The CDR3 is 16 amino acids. The CDR3 sequence: CASSVGHPTPYGGYTF. The CDR3 bases are TGTGCCAGCAGTGTGGGACACCCAACGCCGTATGGTGGCTACACCTTC.

The V gene is TRBV6-6, the J gene TRBJ2-1, with TRBD2 matching over 8 bases. The CDR3 totals 16 residues. Germline assignment: CDR1 MNHNY and CDR2 SVGAGI (reference sequence). Trimming at V came to 8 bases and at J to 6 bases, leaving 15 bases not matched to a gene. CDR3 residues: CASQSRGGKTVNEQFF. CDR3 in DNA: TGTGCCAGCCAATCCCGGGGGGGAAAGACGGTCAATGAGCAGTTCTTC.

Notes on this clone: At one end, the junction sequence differs from germline, possibly due to a read error. The CDR3 region has the DNA TGTGCTAGCAGCCCCGGACTGAGGAACAATGAGCAGTTCTTC. Protein: CASSPGLRNNEQFF. This chain joins TRBV7-7 and TRBJ2-1, with D perhaps TRBD2 (5 bases). The germline CDR1 and CDR2 sequences are SSHAT and FNYEAQ (reference sequence). The CDR3 length is 14 residues.

The genes are TRBV9 and TRBJ2-7; TRBD2 matches at 7 bases. Germline assignment: CDR1 SGDLS and CDR2 YYNGEE. V shed 3 bases, J shed 4 bases, and the junction held 1 base outside the gene matches. CDR3 length equals 12 residues. Here the CDR3 reads CASSGSGYEQYF. For the CDR3, the DNA is TGTGCCAGCAGCGGTAGCGGGTACGAGCAGTACTTC.

The chain couples TRBV10-3 to TRBJ1-5; tentative D call: TRBD1 (5 bases). V was shortened by 7 bases and J by 4 bases, with 14 bases between the two germline ends. CDR1 and CDR2 from the germline V gene are ENHRY and SYGVKD. This CDR3 has 14 amino acids. CDR3 nucleotide sequence: TGTGCCATCACCGAAGACGGGGGGAATCAGCCCCAGCATTTT. Translation: CAITEDGGNQPQHF.

A note on this clone: One end of the junction varies from germline; a read error may be responsible. The sample has other DNA sequences that encode this CDR3 too. The chain joins TRBV9 to TRBJ2-7, with 8 bases identical to TRBD1. Germline values: CDR1 SGDLS, CDR2 YYNGEE. This CDR3 has 15 amino acids. The chain's CDR3 is CASSVAPGGGYEQYF. CDR3 coding DNA: TGCGCCAGCAGCGTAGCTCCAGGGGGCGGCTACGAGCAGTACTTC. Using reference TRBV9 and TRBJ2-7 for the parts outside the CDR3, the full variable domain is DSGVTQTPKHLITATGQRVTLRCSPRSGDLSVYWYQQSLDQGLQFLIQYYNGEERAKGNILERFSAQQFPDLHSELNLSSLELGDSALYFCASSVAPGGGYEQYFGPGTRLTVT.

The chain joins TRBV27 to TRBJ1-5; maybe TRBD1 (6 bases). Germline assignment: CDR1 MNHEY and CDR2 SMNVEV (reference sequence). The CDR3 runs 15 residues. V shed 0 bases and J shed 2 bases, with 8 bases lying between them. The CDR3 nucleotides read TGTGCCAGCAGTTTATCCCGACAGGGCAATCAGCCCCAGCATTTT. Its protein is CASSLSRQGNQPQHF.

The chain carries TRBV27 and TRBJ1-6, with a tentative D call TRBD1 (5 bases). The CDR3 totals 15 residues. With 3 bases removed from V and 7 bases from J, the gap between germline ends came to 13 bases. The V gene's germline CDR1 is MNHEY and CDR2 SMNVEV (reference sequence). The CDR3 protein is CASSFTPYRNSPLHF. CDR3 sequence (DNA): TGTGCCAGCAGTTTTACGCCTTACAGGAATTCACCCCTCCACTTT.

The chain recombines TRBV10-3 with TRBJ2-7, with TRBD2 matching over 10 bases. CDR1 ENHRY and CDR2 SYGVKD come from the germline V gene. Unmatched junction bases numbered 7, after V lost 0 bases and J lost 11 bases. This CDR3 contains 14 residues. In DNA, the CDR3 is TGTGCCATCAGTGAGTCTTTAGCGGGAGGTTTAAAGTACTTC. Protein product: CAISESLAGGLKYF.

V gene TRBV5-4 combines with J gene TRBJ2-1, with 11 bases lining up with TRBD2. CDR1 is SGHNT and CDR2 is YYREEE in the germline V gene (reference sequence). This CDR3 contains 15 residues. J gave up 4 bases and V 5 bases, and 5 bases lay outside the gene matches. The CDR3 sequence: CASRLGTSGYNEQFF. DNA of the CDR3: TGTGCCAGCAGGTTAGGGACTAGCGGATACAATGAGCAGTTCTTC.